This T cell receptor beta chain was obtained from a study of quantifying T cell responses using KT2 cells. Study information: RNA was reverse transcribed with TCR alpha and beta constant-region primers. A predetermined fluorescence threshold ended the second PCR, run as a qPCR. The study's findings and limits: The number of KT2 alpha and beta sequences was a linear function of input KT2 cells.

With V trimmed by 5 bases and J by 3 bases, 6 bases remained unmatched. Looked up from germline, CDR1 is LNHDA and CDR2 is SQIVND (reference sequence). This CDR3 contains 15 residues. Concerning this clonotype: The antigen is unknown.

A single-stranded UMI oligo with SP2 sequence was ligated to cDNA 3' ends. First-round PCR used roughly 4 cycles and beta primers RC1.1 and RC1.2 covering TRBC1 and TRBC2. Each CDR3 protein gets one entry after TCRdb re-called the UMI-ligation and nested PCR reads with MiXCR. This table has around 44,000 distinct CDR3 sequences, about 17% appearing once. Unfractionated PBMC were spiked with known numbers of KT2 clone cells. A range of KT2-to-PBMC ratios was made using fixed PBMC numbers. V gene TRBV19 combines with J gene TRBJ2-2, with 7 bases identical to TRBD1. This sequence was found in a human donor. The sample comprised PBMCs spiked with cells of the T cell clone KT2. The CDR3: CASSERQGDTGELFF. The CDR3 DNA follows: TGTGCCAGTAGTGAACGACAGGGCGACACCGGGGAGCTGTTTTTT. Drawing the rest from reference TRBV19 and TRBJ2-2, the complete variable domain is DGGITQSPKYLFRKEGQNVTLSCEQNLNHDAMYWYRQDPGQGLRLIYYSQIVNDFQKGDIAEGYSVSREKKESFPLTVTSAQKNPTAFYLCASSERQGDTGELFFGEGSRLTVL.